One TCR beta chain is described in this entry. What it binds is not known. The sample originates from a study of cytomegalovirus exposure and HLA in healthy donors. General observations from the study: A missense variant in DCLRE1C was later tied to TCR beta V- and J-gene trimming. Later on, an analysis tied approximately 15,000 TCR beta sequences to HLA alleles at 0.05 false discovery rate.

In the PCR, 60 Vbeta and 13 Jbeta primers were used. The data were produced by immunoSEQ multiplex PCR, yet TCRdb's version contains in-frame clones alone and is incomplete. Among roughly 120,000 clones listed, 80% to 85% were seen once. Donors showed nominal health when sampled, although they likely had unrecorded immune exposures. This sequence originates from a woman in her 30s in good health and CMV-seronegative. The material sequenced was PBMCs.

In nucleotides, the CDR3 is TGTGCCAGCAGTCCCGCGCAGGGAAGGGCAACTAATGAAAAACTGTTTTTT. It is translated as CASSPAQGRATNEKLFF. The V call is TRBV2, the J call TRBJ1-4, with D tentatively TRBD1 (5 bases). Germline assignment: CDR1 SNHLY and CDR2 FYNNEI. This CDR3 is 17 amino acids long. Trimming stripped 5 bases from V and 0 bases from J, with 16 bases between.